This is a list of T cell receptor beta chains from one sample in a study of blood T cell repertoires in COVID-19. The assay was immunoSEQ multiplex PCR, and TCRdb's table has in-frame clones only and misses some. Of 150,000 to 200,000 clones in the sample, more than 65% were seen once. Sample: PBMCs or T cells enriched from blood (not recorded which). The source is a man between 50 and 59 years old who had recovered from COVID-19. Each CDR3 is given with its conserved first and last residue.

V gene: TRBV6-5; CDR3 protein: CASSYIGTGNSPLHF
V gene: TRBV10-3; CDR3 protein: CAISELTDTQYF
V gene: TRBV6-5; CDR3 protein: CASSYDRATQETQYF
V gene: TRBV12-3/TRBV12-4; CDR3 protein: CASSLTGIGLAFF
V gene: TRBV7-6; CDR3 protein: CASSQGRVISTDTQYF
V gene: TRBV13; CDR3 protein: CASSFGSPYEQYF
V gene: TRBV2; CDR3 protein: CASSEGTGYSYEQYF
V gene: TRBV7-2; CDR3 protein: CASSLAWTSGGVDF
V gene: TRBV30; CDR3 protein: CAWLQKLYGYTF
V gene: TRBV7-9; CDR3 protein: CASSSGLSSGANVLTF
V gene: TRBV19; CDR3 protein: CASSIGRRRENRQDYGYTF
V gene: TRBV7-9; CDR3 protein: CASSLGTTGDTEAFF
V gene: TRBV27; CDR3 protein: CASSSPLAGALGEQFF
V gene: TRBV19; CDR3 protein: CASSNQWTGLGYEQYF
V gene: TRBV12-3/TRBV12-4; CDR3 protein: CASNDRNTGELFF
V gene: TRBV6-4; CDR3 protein: CASRNRTDNYGYTF
V gene: TRBV28; CDR3 protein: CASSLLDGGRGEQFF
V gene: TRBV6-6; CDR3 protein: CASWTGGETEAFF
V gene: TRBV2; CDR3 protein: CASSVGQRGRAYNSPLHF
V gene: TRBV18; CDR3 protein: CASSPRQGARETEAFF
V gene: TRBV30; CDR3 protein: CAWSEQGQGPFWANVLTF
V gene: TRBV11-2; CDR3 protein: CASSSNTGTGITEAFF
V gene: TRBV7-3; CDR3 protein: CASSPSTRDTQYF
V gene: TRBV5-6; CDR3 protein: CASGQDNSPLHF
V gene: TRBV5-6; CDR3 protein: CASSFRTGKGNQPQHF
V gene: TRBV28; CDR3 protein: CASKNPSEEKLFF
V gene: TRBV6-5; CDR3 protein: CASSNRGETQYF
V gene: TRBV29-1; CDR3 protein: CSVDGWRDTEAFF
V gene: TRBV28; CDR3 protein: CASSPRLVGELFF
V gene: TRBV2; CDR3 protein: CASSVRGRTDTQYF
V gene: TRBV6-2/TRBV6-3; CDR3 protein: CASSYERTGGSYEQYF
V gene: TRBV4-2; CDR3 protein: CASSQDHQGAEQYF
V gene: TRBV24-1; CDR3 protein: CATSDFGQGVGNTEAFF
V gene: TRBV3-1/TRBV3-2; CDR3 protein: CASSRGGNTGELFF
V gene: TRBV11-2; CDR3 protein: CASSLTRTGFLETQYF
V gene: TRBV6-6; CDR3 protein: CASSQTGGGNSPLHF
V gene: TRBV20-1; CDR3 protein: CSASLTVMNTEAFF
V gene: TRBV3-1/TRBV3-2; CDR3 protein: CASSTGWDTEAFF
V gene: TRBV7-3; CDR3 protein: CASSMGAANTEAFF
V gene: TRBV27; CDR3 protein: CASRGQPSGEQYF
V gene: TRBV6-5; CDR3 protein: CASSPGTSGYNEQFF
V gene: TRBV7-3; CDR3 protein: CASSLEAGGSPLHF
V gene: TRBV7-2; CDR3 protein: CARVVARNTGELFF
V gene: TRBV29-1; CDR3 protein: CSVEGQTGWRTEAFF
V gene: TRBV21-1; CDR3 protein: CASSTDSRRGNYRFTDTQYF
V gene: TRBV9; CDR3 protein: CASSPSGGFSYEQYF
V gene: TRBV5-5; CDR3 protein: CASSSGGIDNEQFF
V gene: TRBV5-5; CDR3 protein: CASSLALQGGEKLFF
V gene: TRBV19; CDR3 protein: CASSTRLAGGKETQYF
V gene: TRBV7-3; CDR3 protein: CASSSGEETQYF
V gene: TRBV7-8; CDR3 protein: CASSLGEGANNQPQHF
V gene: TRBV20-1; CDR3 protein: CSGNRENTQYF
V gene: TRBV28; CDR3 protein: CASSLSGLAGGLSTDTQYF
V gene: TRBV25-1; CDR3 protein: CASSEGGDNYGYTF
V gene: TRBV19; CDR3 protein: CASSWDKYNEQFF